These 10 T cell receptor beta chains share one sample of origin, sequenced in a study of blood T cell repertoires in COVID-19. Measured with immunoSEQ multiplex PCR; TCRdb has only the in-frame clones, and not every one. This sample has nearly 110,000 clones, with over 70% found just once. Sequencing was performed on peripheral blood. These receptors all come from a human donor with acute or convalescent COVID-19. The donor label of this sample is uncertain.

This rearrangement joins TRBV24-1 to TRBJ2-1; D ambiguous. Germline CDR1 and CDR2: KGHDR and SFDVKD. CDR3 size: 14 residues. Trimming pared 9 bases from V and 0 bases from J, leaving 11 bases between. The CDR3 loop reads CATSETSSYNEQFF. The DNA for the CDR3 is TGTGCCACCTCCGAAACGAGCTCCTACAATGAGCAGTTCTTC.

This chain uses TRBV15 with TRBJ1-3; D is perhaps TRBD1 (6 bases). V lost 0 bases to trimming and J lost 0 bases, with 12 bases between them. This CDR3 region has 17 residues. Germline lookup yields CDR1 LNHNV and CDR2 YYDKDF (reference sequence). The CDR3 DNA follows: TGTGCCACCAGCAGAGAGGGACAAACCCTCTCTGGAAACACCATATATTTT. Its protein product is CATSREGQTLSGNTIYF.

This clone has more than one count but fewer than ten. This chain links TRBV19 with TRBJ1-6; 12 bases align to TRBD1. V shed 9 bases, J shed 10 bases, and the junction held 7 bases outside the gene matches. From germline, CDR1 is LNHDA and CDR2 SQIVND (reference sequence). The CDR3 runs to 14 residues. CDR3 DNA sequence: TGTGCCAGCGCAAAAGGGACAGGGGGCTCACCCCTCCACTTT. Translation: CASAKGTGGSPLHF.

In this sample, this clone turned up once. The chain combines TRBV30 with TRBJ1-2, with 8 nucleotides matching TRBD1. After removal of 0 bases from V and 4 bases from J, the junction contained 19 bases not matched to a gene. The CDR3 extends over 19 amino acids. Germline loops: CDR1 GTSNPN, CDR2 SVGIG (reference sequence). CDR3 protein: CAWSVRVGSQGARSYGYTF. CDR3 nucleotide sequence: TGTGCCTGGAGTGTAAGGGTGGGGAGTCAGGGGGCGCGAAGCTATGGCTACACCTTC.

The count of this clone is one. The chain joins TRBV5-1 to TRBJ2-5; D call uncertain. Germline CDR1 and CDR2: SGHRS and YFSETQ. V lost 0 bases, J lost 5 bases, and 11 bases lay in between. This CDR3 spans 14 amino acids. CDR3 amino acids: CASSLAAGWETQYF. The CDR3 nucleotides read TGCGCCAGCAGCTTGGCCGCCGGGTGGGAGACCCAGTACTTC.

The genes are TRBV13 and TRBJ1-3, with D uncertain. Trimming took off 0 bases at V and 0 bases at J, with 6 bases between the two ends. Per the germline V gene, CDR1 is PRHDT and CDR2 is FYEKMQ (reference sequence). The CDR3 is 15 amino acids. The CDR3 region is CASSLGVSSGNTIYF. As DNA, the CDR3 is TGTGCCAGCAGCTTAGGGGTGAGCTCTGGAAACACCATATATTTT.

This clone turned up a few times. The chain couples TRBV24-1 to TRBJ2-3; 7 positions match TRBD2. Germline V lookup: CDR1 KGHDR, CDR2 SFDVKD. The V segment lost 5 bases and the J segment 0 bases; nucleotides outside the gene matches: 1. The CDR3 totals 14 residues. CDR3 bases: TGTGCCACCAGTGTTAGCGGGAGCACAGATACGCAGTATTTT. It codes for CATSVSGSTDTQYF.

This rearrangement joins TRBV25-1 to TRBJ2-1, with TRBD2 as a possible D gene (6 bases). The CDR3 has 15 amino acids. Germline V gives CDR1 MGHDK, CDR2 SYGVNS. Trimming pared 1 base from V and 8 bases from J, leaving 15 bases between. Written as DNA, the CDR3 is TGTGCCAGCAGTGAATCGTCGACTAGAATCGATGAGCAGTTCTTC. Its translation is CASSESSTRIDEQFF.

The chain recombines TRBV7-2 with TRBJ2-2; TRBD2 matches at 9 bases. This CDR3 region has 15 residues. V gave up 2 bases and J gave up 5 bases; unmatched junction bases: 3. Germline CDR1 SGHTA, CDR2 FQGNSA. CDR3 bases: TGTGCCAGCAGCTTAATGACTAGCGGAACCGGGGAGCTGTTTTTT. This gives the protein CASSLMTSGTGELFF.

This clone showed up just once. V gene TRBV5-1 combines with J gene TRBJ1-2; perhaps TRBD1 as D (5 bases). V gave up 5 bases and J gave up 13 bases, with 18 bases separating them. Germline V gene lookup returns CDR1 SGHRS and CDR2 YFSETQ. This CDR3 is 12 amino acids long. The CDR3 loop is CASREGEGTITF. DNA of the CDR3: TGCGCCAGCAGGGAAGGGGAGGGAACCATCACCTTC.